A selection of T cell receptor beta chains follows, all from one sample in a study of technical replicates of blood from four donors. The protocol was immunoSEQ multiplex PCR, while the TCRdb copy is restricted to in-frame clones and leaves out a portion. The sample consists of just over 70,000 clones, approximately 94% of them appearing once. The sample comprised T cells isolated from PBMCs. These receptors were collected from a human donor in good health. Each CDR3 is given without its conserved first and last residue. A clone size is listed for some rows: how often the clone was seen (once, few, many), or a class if it is expanded.

V: TRBV28
size: .
J: TRBJ2-7
CDR3: ASSSAARAPSAEQY

V: TRBV4-3
size: .
J: TRBJ2-7
CDR3: ASSQERGTASEQY

V: TRBV7-9
size: .
J: TRBJ2-2
CDR3: ASSWGGGQSLTGELF

V: TRBV18
size: .
J: TRBJ1-1
CDR3: ASFLEGTEAF

V: TRBV7-9
size: .
J: TRBJ2-6
CDR3: ASLYLIGANVLT

V: TRBV4-1
size: .
J: TRBJ2-7
CDR3: ASSQEGGFYEQY

V: TRBV20-1
size: .
J: TRBJ1-1
CDR3: SATDRGAF

V: TRBV6-5
size: .
J: TRBJ1-5
CDR3: ASSYGQRNQPQH

V: TRBV5-1
size: .
J: TRBJ2-5
CDR3: ASMVGRDKETQY

V: TRBV15
size: .
J: TRBJ1-5
CDR3: ATSREPTGGSNQPQH

V: TRBV5-1
size: .
J: TRBJ1-1
CDR3: ASSLGGESTEAF

V: TRBV14
size: .
J: TRBJ1-1
CDR3: ASSQVTRTEAF

V: TRBV5-4
size: .
J: TRBJ1-2
CDR3: ASSPPHRDSLNYGYT

V: TRBV19
size: .
J: TRBJ2-3
CDR3: ASSPLTRPGVTDTQY

V: TRBV6-5
size: .
J: TRBJ1-2
CDR3: ASSYTSSGGYT

V: TRBV7-3
size: .
J: TRBJ1-1
CDR3: ASSFFSGTEAF

V: TRBV27
size: .
J: TRBJ2-2
CDR3: ASSAYRGFANTGELF

V: TRBV11-2
size: .
J: TRBJ1-1
CDR3: ASSLDFWLEAF

V: TRBV30
size: once
J: TRBJ2-1
CDR3: AWWDRGVRQF

V: TRBV10-2
size: once
J: TRBJ1-5
CDR3: ASSLVGNQPQH

V: TRBV9
size: .
J: TRBJ1-2
CDR3: ASSVTGTGDYGYT

V: TRBV9
size: .
J: TRBJ2-1
CDR3: ASSAGVGGIYNEQF

V: TRBV27
size: once
J: TRBJ2-1
CDR3: ASSFYGETSEEQF

V: TRBV28
size: .
J: TRBJ2-2
CDR3: ASRTGGYTGELF

V: TRBV21-1
size: .
J: TRBJ1-2
CDR3: ASSDEIGQGACGYT

V: TRBV30
size: .
J: TRBJ1-1
CDR3: AWRRTGSGRNTEAF

V: TRBV11-3
size: .
J: TRBJ2-5
CDR3: ASSLTPGSKWETQY